A single TCR beta chain is shown here with its context. This clone was counted a few times. The antigen it recognizes is unknown. No clone much larger than this one lies a single base away; base qualities are absent. These data belong to a study of OX40 agonist ivuxolimab in advanced cancers. Some background on the complete study: Ivuxolimab was an agonistic, fully human IgG2 monoclonal antibody directed against OX40 (CD134), a costimulatory receptor. Intravenous ivuxolimab was administered to patients every 2 weeks at six dose levels: 0.01, 0.1, 0.3, 1.5, 3 and 10 mg/kg. Of the approximately 50 patients in dose escalation, 19 had hepatocellular carcinoma, approximately 15 had melanoma, 9 had renal cell carcinoma and 9 had head and neck cancer. In the dose-escalation cohort, approximately 83% of patients were male, and the mean age was roughly 60 years with a range of roughly 20 to 85. Prior anti-PD-1, anti-PD-L1 or anti-CTLA-4 therapy was permitted, and checkpoint inhibitors had been received by about 44% of dose-escalation patients. Partial responses were achieved by three dose-escalation patients, of whom one had hepatocellular carcinoma and two had cutaneous melanoma. The point of sequencing TCRbeta in the periphery was to test whether ivuxolimab changed TCR sequence diversity and drove clonal T-cell expansion. The paper covers the monotherapy dose-escalation part of the phase I ivuxolimab trial, which included N ≈ 57 patients. What the research found in general, with its limitations: Partial responders in the 0.1-3.0 mg/kg groups had among the lowest normalized peripheral clonal expansion, especially among CD8+ T cells. Low levels of normalized T-cell clonal expansion were also shown by some nonresponding patients. On average, CD8+ T cells showed more expanded clones than CD4+ T cells after ivuxolimab. At doses from 0.1 to 3.0 mg/kg, clonal expansion was seen in both CD4+ and CD8+ blood T cells between baseline and week 6. Antigen specificity was not determined for the clonally expanded peripheral T cells.

The trial excluded patients who had a history of autoimmune disease or were on systemic immunosuppression. Peripheral blood for TCR sequencing was collected from all dose cohorts at baseline, on cycle 4 day 1, and on cycle 7 day 1. Samples came from an open-label, multicenter, first-in-human phase I dose-escalation trial of ivuxolimab. The trial enrolled adults with locally advanced or metastatic head and neck squamous cell, hepatocellular, melanoma or renal cell carcinoma. CD4+ and CD8+ T cells were sorted separately from peripheral blood before TCR sequencing. The germline V and J ends show losses of 6 bases and 7 bases respectively, and no gene match explains 8 bases of the junction. The CDR3 measures 14 amino acids from cysteine to phenylalanine. Kept here is only the CDR3 DNA, which spans 42 bases and is read in frame from base 1. CDR1 and CDR2, looked up from the germline V gene, are SNHLY and FYNNEI.

Genomic DNA was isolated from the sorted cells so that the TCRbeta CDR3 region could be sequenced. The immunoSEQ Assay was used for sequencing of TCRbeta CDR3 regions. Entries here come from immuneACCESS through TCRdb and include only in-frame sequences with V and J called. Some clones fail to appear in such tables; in the studies checked, an unresolved V gene covers under half of the shortfall, and the cause of the remainder is unknown. This sample holds roughly 90,000 clones; about 85% were observed only once. Together, the top ten hold roughly 0.22% of the sample. Source: CD4+ or CD8+ T cells sorted from blood, taken in a trial of the OX40 agonist ivuxolimab. The receptor was derived from an adult with an advanced solid tumor such as melanoma, head and neck, liver or kidney cancer. The rearrangement joined TRBV2 to TRBJ1-5, with 8 bases matching TRBD1. The CDR3 here reads CASRSGGAGQPQHF. The nucleotide sequence reads as follows: TGTGCCAGCAGATCAGGGGGCGCGGGGCAGCCCCAGCATTTT.